This T cell receptor (beta chain) was captured by sequencing in a study of cytomegalovirus exposure and HLA in healthy donors. Study-wide context: Researchers previously reported finding some 110 million unique TCR beta sequences from around 200 million T cells. The study's findings and limits: Cytomegalovirus-associated status was assigned to 150 or so TCR beta chains. In a later analysis, DRB1 alleles had the most associated TCRs; HLA-C alleles the fewest.

With respect to this clone: No antigen is known for it.

The CDR3 runs to 14 residues. Trimming shortened V by 3 bases and J by 4 bases, and 12 bases separated the two germline ends. Germline loops: CDR1 SNHLY, CDR2 FYNNEI. The PCR contained 60 Vbeta and 13 Jbeta primers. Assay: immunoSEQ multiplex PCR; the TCRdb copy retains only in-frame clones and omits some. The sample lists 140,000 to 150,000 clones, 75% to 80% occurring once. This sequence was found in a male donor in good health and CMV-seronegative. The chain employs TRBV2 and TRBJ1-2; the D gene is possibly TRBD1 (6 bases). The sample was PBMCs. CDR3 protein: CASSERGGAYGYTF. The CDR3 DNA sequence: TGTGCCAGCAGTGAGCGGGGGGGCGCCTATGGCTACACCTTC. Filled out from reference TRBV2 and TRBJ1-2, the complete variable domain reads EPEVTQTPSHQVTQMGQEVILRCVPISNHLYFYWYRQILGQKVEFLVSFYNNEISEKSEIFDDQFSVERPDGSNFTLKIRSTKLEDSAMYFCASSERGGAYGYTFGSGTRLTVV.